These T cell receptor beta chains were read from a single sample in a study of blood T cell repertoires in COVID-19. The method was immunoSEQ multiplex PCR; TCRdb's version includes in-frame clones alone and lacks a portion of them. There are roughly 140,000 clones in the sample; around four fifths occur only once, and about 3% lies in the top ten. Material for sequencing was peripheral blood. All receptors come from a woman between 40 and 55 years old with active or convalescent COVID-19. The CDR3 runs from the conserved cysteine through the conserved F or W. A D gene is named only where the DNA matches it firmly.

J gene,D gene,V gene,CDR3 protein
TRBJ1-2,NA,TRBV27,CASSLDSNYGYTF
TRBJ1-4,TRBD1,TRBV11-2,CASSSISGGLYEKLFF
TRBJ2-1,TRBD1,TRBV6-2/TRBV6-3,CASSYPRTGHNEQFF
TRBJ1-3,NA,TRBV6-1,CASSEASGLSGNTIYF
TRBJ1-6,NA,TRBV11-2,CASSSRGARSYNSPLHF
TRBJ1-2,NA,TRBV7-2,CASSSPPRLNYGYTF
TRBJ1-2,TRBD1,TRBV6-1,CASSAPQGAPGYGYTF
TRBJ2-1,NA,TRBV9,CASSVVQGNYNEQFF
TRBJ1-6,TRBD1,TRBV5-4,CASRMRQGMSSPLHF
TRBJ2-2,NA,TRBV5-8,CASRRQVLNTGELFF
TRBJ2-7,NA,TRBV28,CASSPETGRNYEQYF
TRBJ2-5,TRBD1,TRBV6-2/TRBV6-3,CATNPRGTGALVAETQYF
TRBJ1-3,NA,TRBV19,CASSTGAGTPLAPGNTIYF
TRBJ2-7,NA,TRBV6-1,CASSERGYEQYF
TRBJ1-2,TRBD1,TRBV29-1,CSVDGTAKQVYGYTF
TRBJ1-2,NA,TRBV11-2,CASSLVAQNYGYTF
TRBJ2-2,NA,TRBV6-5,CASSGTGFTGELFF
TRBJ2-2,TRBD1,TRBV24-1,CATSDPRQGFITNTGELFF
TRBJ1-2,NA,TRBV27,CASSSSGIGGYTF
TRBJ1-1,NA,TRBV6-2/TRBV6-3,CASSYTWGSQPFF
TRBJ1-1,NA,TRBV5-1,CASSALSTEAFF
TRBJ1-2,TRBD1,TRBV7-9,CASSPPGTDRYGYTF
TRBJ1-4,NA,TRBV6-5,CASSYSSLGPNEKLFF
TRBJ1-4,NA,TRBV19,CASAGAWATNEKLFF
TRBJ2-7,NA,TRBV30,CALDMGVFSYEQYF
TRBJ1-5,NA,TRBV19,CASIWSGRGNQPQHF
TRBJ1-2,NA,TRBV28,CASSPPANYGYTF
TRBJ2-7,TRBD2,TRBV10-1,CASSLTSGRGEQYF
TRBJ2-5,TRBD1,TRBV11-2,CASSLVPGGRGTQYF
TRBJ1-4,NA,TRBV6-5,CASSLTVNEKLFF
TRBJ2-5,TRBD2,TRBV28,CASSLTSGTSGRGGGETQYF
TRBJ1-2,TRBD1,TRBV9,CASSPTTGQANYGYTF
TRBJ2-1,TRBD1,TRBV7-2,CASKTGTEYNEQFF
TRBJ2-1,TRBD2,TRBV19,CASSLTSANNNEQFF
TRBJ1-1,NA,TRBV6-5,CASSTGNTEAFF
TRBJ1-5,TRBD1,TRBV28,CASSSMPGQGNQPQHF
TRBJ1-4,TRBD1,TRBV12-3/TRBV12-4,CASRGGQVELFF
TRBJ1-2,TRBD1,TRBV7-9,CASSWRTGSFYGYTF
TRBJ1-2,TRBD1,TRBV6-5,CASSPGQGPYGYTF
TRBJ1-1,NA,TRBV28,CASSSRAGNTEAFF
TRBJ2-7,NA,TRBV5-3,CARSLAKIYEQYF
TRBJ1-5,NA,TRBV6-2/TRBV6-3,CASSYPRGNQPQHF
TRBJ2-1,NA,TRBV19,CASSIGRTISYNEQFF
TRBJ2-3,NA,TRBV11-2,CASSIAGNLGTDTQYF
TRBJ2-4,NA,TRBV28,CASSFFKNIQYF
TRBJ2-3,TRBD2,TRBV9,CASSFPAGGLADTQYF